This T cell receptor beta chain stems from a study of CXCR3-negative and CXCR3-positive naive CD8 T cells. Study context: The TRB read total, about 135 million, broke down to about 1.5 +/- 0.3 million reads per library. Regarding the study as a whole: CXCR3-positive naive cells had more hydrophobic TRB CDR3s than CXCR3-negative naive cells. Diversity in memory CD8+ cells fell much lower than the comparably high levels seen in both naive subsets.

Every CD8+ subset sample held some 300,000 flow-sorted cells, done in triplicate. On this clonotype: The target antigen is unknown.

TRB cDNA was prepared as libraries by UMI-labeled 5' RACE. TCRdb reanalyzed the 5' RACE reads and collapses them to one entry per CDR3 protein, without DNA. Here the sample table reports about 110,000 distinct CDR3 sequences. Germline V gene data show CDR1 as SGHVS and CDR2 as FQNEAQ. This CDR3 is 18 amino acids long. The sequence was obtained from a human donor in good health. Some clones in this sample may be carry-over from other donors' samples. The sequencing input was naive CXCR3+ CD8+ T cells from blood. Specified subset: CD45RO-CCR7+CD27+CD95- naive CD8+ T cells expressing CXCR3 (TNR3+). The V call is TRBV7-8, the J call TRBJ2-7; TCRdb names TRBD2, which stays unverified in the absence of DNA. The chain's CDR3 is CASSLVASGGGSSYEQYF.